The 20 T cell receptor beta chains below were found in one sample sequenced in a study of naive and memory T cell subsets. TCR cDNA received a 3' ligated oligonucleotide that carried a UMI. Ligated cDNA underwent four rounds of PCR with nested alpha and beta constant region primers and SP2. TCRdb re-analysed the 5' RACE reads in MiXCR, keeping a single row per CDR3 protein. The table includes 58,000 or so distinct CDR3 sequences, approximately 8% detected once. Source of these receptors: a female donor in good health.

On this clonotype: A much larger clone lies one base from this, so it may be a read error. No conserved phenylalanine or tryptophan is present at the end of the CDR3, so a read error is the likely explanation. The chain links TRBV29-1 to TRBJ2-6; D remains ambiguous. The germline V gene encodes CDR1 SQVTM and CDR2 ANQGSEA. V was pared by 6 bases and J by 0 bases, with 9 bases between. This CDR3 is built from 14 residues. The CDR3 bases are TGCAGCGTGTCCTCAGACTCTGGGGCCAACGTCCTGACTTAC. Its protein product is CSVSSDSGANVLTY.

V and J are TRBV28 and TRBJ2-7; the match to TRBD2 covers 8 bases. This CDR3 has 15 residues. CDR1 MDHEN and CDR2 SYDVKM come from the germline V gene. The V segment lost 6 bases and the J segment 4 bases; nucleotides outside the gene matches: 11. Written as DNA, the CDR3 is TGTGCCAGCAGCCTCACGGGGGGGATCCTGTACGAGCAGTACTTC. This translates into CASSLTGGILYEQYF.

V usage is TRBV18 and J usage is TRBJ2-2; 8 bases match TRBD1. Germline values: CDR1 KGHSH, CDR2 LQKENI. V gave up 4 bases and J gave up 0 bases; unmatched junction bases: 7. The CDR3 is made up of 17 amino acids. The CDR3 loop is CASSRGTGYSNTGELFF. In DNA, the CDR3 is TGTGCCAGCTCACGAGGGACAGGTTATTCGAACACCGGGGAGCTGTTTTTT. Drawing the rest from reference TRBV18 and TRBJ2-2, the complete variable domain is NAGVMQNPRHLVRRRGQEARLRCSPMKGHSHVYWYRQLPEEGLKFMVYLQKENIIDESGMPKERFSAEFPKEGPSILRIQQVVRGDSAAYFCASSRGTGYSNTGELFFGEGSRLTVL.

CDR3 bases: TGTGCCAGTAGTCTCCGACAGGGGCCGTACGAGCAGTACTTC. Protein sequence: CASSLRQGPYEQYF. The chain is built from TRBV19 and TRBJ2-7; TRBD1 matches at 8 bases. Germline CDR1 LNHDA, CDR2 SQIVND (reference sequence). Unmatched junction bases numbered 7, after V lost 5 bases and J lost 4 bases. CDR3 length: 14 amino acids.

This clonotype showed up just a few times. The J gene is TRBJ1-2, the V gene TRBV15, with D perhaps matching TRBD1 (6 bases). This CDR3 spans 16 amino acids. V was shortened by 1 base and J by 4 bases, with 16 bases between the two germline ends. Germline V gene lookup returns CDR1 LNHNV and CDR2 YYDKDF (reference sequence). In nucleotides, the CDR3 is TGTGCCACCAGCAGAGGTCGGGCTGACAGGACCTATGGCTACACCTTC. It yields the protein CATSRGRADRTYGYTF.

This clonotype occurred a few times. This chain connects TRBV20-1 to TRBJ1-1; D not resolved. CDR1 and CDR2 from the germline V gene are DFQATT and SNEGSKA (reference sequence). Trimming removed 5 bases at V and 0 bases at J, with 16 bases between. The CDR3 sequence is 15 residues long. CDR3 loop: CSAPSARALNTEAFF. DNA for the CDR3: TGCAGTGCTCCTTCGGCCCGGGCCTTGAACACTGAAGCTTTCTTT.

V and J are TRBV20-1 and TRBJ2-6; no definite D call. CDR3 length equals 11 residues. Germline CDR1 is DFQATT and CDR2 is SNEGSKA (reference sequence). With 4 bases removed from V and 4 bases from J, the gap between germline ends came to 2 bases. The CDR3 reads CSANGANVLTF. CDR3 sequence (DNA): TGCAGTGCTAACGGGGCCAACGTCCTGACTTTC.

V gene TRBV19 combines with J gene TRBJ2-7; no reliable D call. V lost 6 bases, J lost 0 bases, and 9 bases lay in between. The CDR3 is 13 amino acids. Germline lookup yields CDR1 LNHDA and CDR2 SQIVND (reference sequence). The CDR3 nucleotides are TGTGCCAGTAGCCCGGATACCTCCTACGAGCAGTACTTC. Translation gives CASSPDTSYEQYF.

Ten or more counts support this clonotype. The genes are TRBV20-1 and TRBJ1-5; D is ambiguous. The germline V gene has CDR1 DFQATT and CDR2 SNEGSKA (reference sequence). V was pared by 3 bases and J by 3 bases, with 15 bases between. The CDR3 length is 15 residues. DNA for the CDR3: TGCAGTGCTAGCGGGATAAGACACCTCAATCAGCCCCAGCATTTT. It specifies CSASGIRHLNQPQHF.

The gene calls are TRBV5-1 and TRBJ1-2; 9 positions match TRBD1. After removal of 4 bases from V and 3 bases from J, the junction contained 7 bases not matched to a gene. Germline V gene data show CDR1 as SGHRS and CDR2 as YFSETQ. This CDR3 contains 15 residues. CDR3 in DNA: TGCGCCAGCAGCACACCGGGACAGGGAGACTATGGCTACACCTTC. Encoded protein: CASSTPGQGDYGYTF.

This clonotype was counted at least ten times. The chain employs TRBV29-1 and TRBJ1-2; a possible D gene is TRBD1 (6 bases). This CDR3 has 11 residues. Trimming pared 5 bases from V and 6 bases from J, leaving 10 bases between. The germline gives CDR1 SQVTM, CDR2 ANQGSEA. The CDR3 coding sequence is TGCAGCGTTAAGGCAGGGGATGGCTACACCTTC. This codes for CSVKAGDGYTF.

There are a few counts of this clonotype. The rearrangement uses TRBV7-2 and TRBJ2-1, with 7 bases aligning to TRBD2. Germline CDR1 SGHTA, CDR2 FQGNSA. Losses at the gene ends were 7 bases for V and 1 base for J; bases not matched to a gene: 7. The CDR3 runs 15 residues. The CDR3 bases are TGTGCCAGCACCCTTCCTAGCGGATCCTACAATGAGCAGTTCTTC. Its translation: CASTLPSGSYNEQFF.

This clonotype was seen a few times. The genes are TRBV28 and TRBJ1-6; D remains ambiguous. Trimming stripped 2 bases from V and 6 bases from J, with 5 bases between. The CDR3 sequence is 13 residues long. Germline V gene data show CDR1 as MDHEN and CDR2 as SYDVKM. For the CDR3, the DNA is TGTGCCAGCAGTTTAGACGGTAATTCACCCCTCCACTTT. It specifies CASSLDGNSPLHF. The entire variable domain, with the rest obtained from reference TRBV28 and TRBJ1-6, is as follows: DVKVTQSSRYLVKRTGEKVFLECVQDMDHENMFWYRQDPGLGLRLIYFSYDVKMKEKGDIPEGYSVSREKKERFSLILESASTNQTSMYLCASSLDGNSPLHFGNGTRLTVT.

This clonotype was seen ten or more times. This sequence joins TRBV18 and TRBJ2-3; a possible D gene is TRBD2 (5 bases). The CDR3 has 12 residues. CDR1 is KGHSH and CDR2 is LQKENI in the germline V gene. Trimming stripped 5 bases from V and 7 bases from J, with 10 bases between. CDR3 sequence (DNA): TGTGCCAGCTCAGCTCGGGGATATACGCAGTATTTT. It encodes CASSARGYTQYF.

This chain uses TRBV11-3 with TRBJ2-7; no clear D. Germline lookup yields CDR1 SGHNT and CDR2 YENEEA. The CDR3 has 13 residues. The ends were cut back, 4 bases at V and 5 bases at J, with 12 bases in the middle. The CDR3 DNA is TGTGCCAGCAGCTCCTCGTTTGGAGACGAGCAGTACTTC. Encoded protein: CASSSSFGDEQYF.

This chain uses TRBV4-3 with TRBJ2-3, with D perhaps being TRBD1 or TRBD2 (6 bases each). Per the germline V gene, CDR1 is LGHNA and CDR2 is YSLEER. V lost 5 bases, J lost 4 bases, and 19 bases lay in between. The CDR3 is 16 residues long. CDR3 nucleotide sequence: TGCGCCAGCAGCTTTGCTAGGGGGGTTAGCGCAGATACGCAGTATTTT. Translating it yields CASSFARGVSADTQYF.

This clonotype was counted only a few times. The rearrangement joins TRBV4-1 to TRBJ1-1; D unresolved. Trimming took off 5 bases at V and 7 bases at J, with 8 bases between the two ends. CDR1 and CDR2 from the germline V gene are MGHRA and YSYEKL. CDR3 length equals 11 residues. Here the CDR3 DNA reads TGCGCCAGCAGCACCCTAGGTGAAGCTTTCTTT. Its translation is CASSTLGEAFF.

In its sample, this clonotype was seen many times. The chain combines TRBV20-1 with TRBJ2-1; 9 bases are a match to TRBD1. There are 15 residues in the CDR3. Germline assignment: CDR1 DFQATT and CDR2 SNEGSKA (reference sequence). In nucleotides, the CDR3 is TGCAGCCTAAAAGGGCCGGGGACAGGGTACAATGAGCAGTTCTTC. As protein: CSLKGPGTGYNEQFF.

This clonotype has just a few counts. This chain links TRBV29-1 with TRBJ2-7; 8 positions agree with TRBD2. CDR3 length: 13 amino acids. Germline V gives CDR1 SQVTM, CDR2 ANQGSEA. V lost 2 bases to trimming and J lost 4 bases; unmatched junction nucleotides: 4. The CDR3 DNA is TGCAGCGTTGAACAGCGGGGGAAATACGAGCAGTACTTC. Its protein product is CSVEQRGKYEQYF.

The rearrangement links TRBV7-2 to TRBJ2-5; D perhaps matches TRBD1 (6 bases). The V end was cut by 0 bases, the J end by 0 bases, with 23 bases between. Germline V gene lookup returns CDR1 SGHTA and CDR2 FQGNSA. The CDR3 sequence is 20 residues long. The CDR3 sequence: CASSLAVLTGGYTDQETQYF. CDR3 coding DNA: TGTGCCAGCAGCTTAGCCGTATTGACAGGAGGATACACGGACCAAGAGACCCAGTACTTC.